This T cell receptor (beta chain) was sequenced for a study of metastatic and nonmetastatic thyroid tumors. On the study more broadly: Repertoires from blood and tumor or nodule tissue of malignant and benign thyroid patients were compared.

Study results and limitations: Benign nodules were reported to have significantly lower TCR beta diversity than malignant thyroid tumors, in blood and tumor.

Germline CDR1 reads MNHNS; CDR2 reads SASEGT. The CDR3 consists of 14 residues. This clone was found many times. As yet, its antigen is unknown. A read error may be the cause here, since a much bigger clone is one base away. The same CDR3 arises from other DNA sequences in this sample as well. Before thyroid surgery, none of the patients had received any treatment. Original handling: The distant-metastasis classifier for papillary thyroid cancer was built from CDR3 differences across clinicopathological groups. Through MiXCR, TCRdb re-clonotyped the PCR reads. The authors' filters were not applied to this entry. The sample lists around 10,000 clones; 30% were seen once.

The chain has TRBV6-1 and TRBJ1-5; possibly TRBD1 for D (5 bases). The TCR originated in a female donor with papillary thyroid cancer or a benign thyroid nodule (not recorded which). Some clones in this sample may be carry-over from other donors' samples. The sample taken for sequencing was tumor tissue. The CDR3 nucleotides read TGCGCCAGCACATGGAGGGGTGGCAATCAGCCCCAGCATTTT. This gives the protein CASTWRGGNQPQHF.